Below, 11 T cell receptor beta chains from the same sample are listed, as sequenced in a study of T cell changes during pregnancy in multiple sclerosis. TCRdb's copy holds only in-frame clones and misses some; the assay was immunoSEQ multiplex PCR. The sample comprises tens of thousands of clones, 85% to 95% of which are singletons, and 2.8% rests with the top ten. This specimen was peripheral blood, taken in the third trimester of pregnancy. These receptors came from a female donor in good health, enrolled as a control in a pregnancy study.

The rearrangement joins TRBV2 to TRBJ2-7; D gene unclear. The CDR3 runs 12 residues. Per the germline V gene, CDR1 is SNHLY and CDR2 is FYNNEI. Trimming removed 6 bases from V and 1 base from J, with 7 bases in between. The DNA for the CDR3 is TGTGCCAGCAGGAGTAGTTCCTACGAGCAGTACTTC. Translation: CASRSSSYEQYF. Full variable domain (remainder filled in from reference TRBV2 and TRBJ2-7): EPEVTQTPSHQVTQMGQEVILRCVPISNHLYFYWYRQILGQKVEFLVSFYNNEISEKSEIFDDQFSVERPDGSNFTLKIRSTKLEDSAMYFCASRSSSYEQYFGPGTRLTVT.

V and J are TRBV30 and TRBJ2-1; weak D call: TRBD1 (6 bases). The V end was cut by 2 bases, the J end by 7 bases, with 6 bases between. This CDR3 spans 11 amino acids. The germline gives CDR1 GTSNPN, CDR2 SVGIG (reference sequence). CDR3: CAWSRGNEQFF. The DNA for the CDR3 is TGTGCCTGGAGTAGGGGGAATGAGCAGTTCTTC.

The chain combines TRBV7-3 with TRBJ2-3; a weak D match, TRBD2 (7 bases). The CDR3 consists of 14 residues. Trimming left V 1 base short and J 6 bases short, with 11 bases between. Germline V gene lookup returns CDR1 SGHTA and CDR2 FQGTGA. Here the CDR3 reads CASSLIGGPDTQYF. For the CDR3, the DNA is TGTGCCAGCAGCTTAATCGGGGGGCCTGATACGCAGTATTTT.

The chain employs TRBV6-4 and TRBJ1-6, with 7 nucleotides matching TRBD1. Unmatched junction bases numbered 11, after V lost 5 bases and J lost 7 bases. Per germline, CDR1 MRHNA and CDR2 SNTAGT. The CDR3 extends over 16 amino acids. CDR3 nucleotide sequence: TGTGCCAGCAGTATCCAAGGGGGCCTTGGGAATTCACCCCTCCACTTT. Its protein product is CASSIQGGLGNSPLHF.

The genes are TRBV15 and TRBJ1-2; D is perhaps TRBD1 (6 bases). Trimming stripped 0 bases from V and 7 bases from J, with 12 bases between. Germline V gives CDR1 LNHNV, CDR2 YYDKDF (reference sequence). This CDR3 is built from 14 residues. Here the CDR3 reads CATSRDWPGVGYTF. CDR3 nucleotides: TGTGCCACCAGCAGAGATTGGCCAGGGGTTGGCTACACCTTC.

This sequence joins TRBV2 and TRBJ2-1, with 8 bases that match TRBD1. In germline, CDR1 is SNHLY, CDR2 FYNNEI. The junction had 3 bases not matched to a gene; V was cut back by 3 bases and J by 2 bases. The CDR3 runs 15 residues. This CDR3 reads CASSETGAPYNEQFF. CDR3 DNA sequence: TGTGCCAGCAGTGAGACAGGGGCCCCCTACAATGAGCAGTTCTTC. Combining the CDR3 with reference TRBV2 and TRBJ2-1 gives the whole variable domain EPEVTQTPSHQVTQMGQEVILRCVPISNHLYFYWYRQILGQKVEFLVSFYNNEISEKSEIFDDQFSVERPDGSNFTLKIRSTKLEDSAMYFCASSETGAPYNEQFFGPGTRLTVL.

The J gene is TRBJ2-1, the V gene TRBV2; D possibly corresponds to TRBD2 (6 bases). Deletions cut 2 bases from V and 3 bases from J, with 14 bases between. The CDR3 length is 16 residues. CDR1 is SNHLY and CDR2 is FYNNEI in the germline V gene. The CDR3 reads CASSERRERGYNEQFF. CDR3 nucleotide sequence: TGTGCCAGCAGTGAACGACGGGAGAGGGGCTACAATGAGCAGTTCTTC.

This sequence joins TRBV5-1 and TRBJ2-2, with D hard to call. Per the germline V gene, CDR1 is SGHRS and CDR2 is YFSETQ. The CDR3 has 18 residues. The germline V and J ends were trimmed by 0 bases and 5 bases, with 20 bases remaining between them. This CDR3 reads CASSLATRVKFGTGELFF. As DNA, the CDR3 is TGCGCCAGCAGCTTGGCCACAAGAGTAAAATTCGGGACCGGGGAGCTGTTTTTT.

The chain carries TRBV9 and TRBJ1-3; perhaps TRBD1 as D (6 bases). CDR3 length: 14 residues. V was clipped by 3 bases and J by 2 bases, with 9 bases between them. Germline-derived CDR1 and CDR2 are SGDLS and YYNGEE. CDR3 sequence reads: CASSASGAGNTIYF. The CDR3 bases are TGTGCCAGCAGCGCTTCAGGGGCTGGAAACACCATATATTTT.

J is TRBJ2-1 and V is TRBV5-5; 8 bases align to TRBD2. Germline CDR1 SGHKS, CDR2 YYEKEE (reference sequence). This CDR3 is built from 14 residues. The trim removed 1 base at V and 5 bases at J, leaving 2 bases unmatched. For the CDR3, the DNA is TGTGCCAGCAGCTTGAGTAGCGGGGACAATGAGCAGTTCTTC. Protein sequence: CASSLSSGDNEQFF.

J is TRBJ2-2 and V is TRBV6-4, with TRBD1 as a possible D gene (6 bases). Looked up from germline, CDR1 is MRHNA and CDR2 is SNTAGT. CDR3 length: 16 amino acids. The V end lost 11 bases, the J end lost 5 bases, and 24 bases lay between the germline ends. The CDR3 sequence is CARLDVWTDWTGELFF. DNA of the CDR3: TGTGCCCGACTTGACGTATGGACAGATTGGACCGGGGAGCTGTTTTTT.